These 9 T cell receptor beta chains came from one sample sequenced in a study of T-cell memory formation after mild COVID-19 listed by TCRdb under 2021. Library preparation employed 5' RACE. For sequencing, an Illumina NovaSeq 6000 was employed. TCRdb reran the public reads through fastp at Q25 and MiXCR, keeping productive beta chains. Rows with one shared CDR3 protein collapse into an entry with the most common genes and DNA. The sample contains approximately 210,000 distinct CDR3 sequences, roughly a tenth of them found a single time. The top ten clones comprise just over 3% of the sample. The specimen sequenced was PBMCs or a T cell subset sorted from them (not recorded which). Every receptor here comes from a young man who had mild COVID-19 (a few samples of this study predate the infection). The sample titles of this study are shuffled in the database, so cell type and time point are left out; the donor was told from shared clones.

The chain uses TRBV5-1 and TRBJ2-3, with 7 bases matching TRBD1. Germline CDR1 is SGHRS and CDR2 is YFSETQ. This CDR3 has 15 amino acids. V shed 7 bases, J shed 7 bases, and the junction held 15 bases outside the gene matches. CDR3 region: CASFFTTGQGNTQYF. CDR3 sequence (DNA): TGCGCCAGCTTCTTTACGACAGGGCAAGGGAATACGCAGTATTTT.

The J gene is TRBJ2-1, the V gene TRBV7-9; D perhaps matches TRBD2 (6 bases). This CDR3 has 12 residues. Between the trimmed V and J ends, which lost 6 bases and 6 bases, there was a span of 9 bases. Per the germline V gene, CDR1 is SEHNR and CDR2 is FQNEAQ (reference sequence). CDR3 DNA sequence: TGTGCCAGCAGGGAGGGGTTCAATGAGCAGTTCTTC. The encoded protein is CASREGFNEQFF.

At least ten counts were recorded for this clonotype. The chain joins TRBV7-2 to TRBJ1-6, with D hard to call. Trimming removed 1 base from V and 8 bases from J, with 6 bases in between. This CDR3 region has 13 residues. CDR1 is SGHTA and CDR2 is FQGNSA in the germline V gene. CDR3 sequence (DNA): TGTGCCAGCAGCTTAGGGCCAGATTCACCCCTCCACTTT. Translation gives CASSLGPDSPLHF.

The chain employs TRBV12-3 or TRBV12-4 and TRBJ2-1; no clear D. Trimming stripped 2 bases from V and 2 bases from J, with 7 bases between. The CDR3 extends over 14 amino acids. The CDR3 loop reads CASSLMVTYNEQFF. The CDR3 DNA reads TGTGCCAGCAGTTTAATGGTTACCTACAATGAGCAGTTCTTC.

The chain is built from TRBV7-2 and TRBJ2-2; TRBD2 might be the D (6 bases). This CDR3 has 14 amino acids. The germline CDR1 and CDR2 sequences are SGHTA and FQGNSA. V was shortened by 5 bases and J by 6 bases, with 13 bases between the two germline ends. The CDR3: CASSARLVSGELFF. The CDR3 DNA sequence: TGTGCCAGCAGCGCCAGACTAGTCTCCGGGGAGCTGTTTTTT. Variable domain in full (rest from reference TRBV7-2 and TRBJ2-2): GAGVSQSPSNKVTEKGKDVELRCDPISGHTALYWYRQSLGQGLEFLIYFQGNSAPDKSGLPSDRFSAERTGGSVSTLTIQRTQQEDSAVYLCASSARLVSGELFFGEGSRLTVL.

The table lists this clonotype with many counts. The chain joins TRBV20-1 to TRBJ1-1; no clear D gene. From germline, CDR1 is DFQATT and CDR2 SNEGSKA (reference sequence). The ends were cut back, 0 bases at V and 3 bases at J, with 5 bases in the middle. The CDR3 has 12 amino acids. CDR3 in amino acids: CSARDRYTEAFF. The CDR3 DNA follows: TGCAGTGCTAGAGATCGGTACACTGAAGCTTTCTTT.

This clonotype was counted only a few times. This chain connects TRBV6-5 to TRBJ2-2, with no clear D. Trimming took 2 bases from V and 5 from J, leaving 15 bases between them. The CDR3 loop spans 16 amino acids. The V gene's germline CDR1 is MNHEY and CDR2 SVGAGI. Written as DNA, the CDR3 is TGTGCCAGCAGTTACCAGGCGCCGCTACGGACCGGGGAGCTGTTTTTT. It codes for CASSYQAPLRTGELFF.

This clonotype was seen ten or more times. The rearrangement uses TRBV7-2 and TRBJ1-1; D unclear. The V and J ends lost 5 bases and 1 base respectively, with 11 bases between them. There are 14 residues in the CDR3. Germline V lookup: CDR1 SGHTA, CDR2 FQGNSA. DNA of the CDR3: TGTGCCAGCAGCCCCCTCGGACCGAACACTGAAGCTTTCTTT. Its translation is CASSPLGPNTEAFF.

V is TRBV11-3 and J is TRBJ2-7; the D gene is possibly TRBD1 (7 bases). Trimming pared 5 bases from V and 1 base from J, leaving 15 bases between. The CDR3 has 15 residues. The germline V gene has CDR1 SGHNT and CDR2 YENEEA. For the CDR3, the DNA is TGTGCCAGCAGCCCCCGGGCAGGGGGGTCCTACGAGCAGTACTTC. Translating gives CASSPRAGGSYEQYF.